The 15 T cell receptor beta chains given below trace back to one sample, sequenced in a study of blood T cell repertoires in COVID-19. The repertoire was sequenced with immunoSEQ multiplex PCR; TCRdb's copy has only in-frame clones and lacks some. This table holds 90,000 to 120,000 clones, roughly 80% found once. Sequenced sample: peripheral blood. The source is a woman over 75 with active or convalescent COVID-19.

The chain combines TRBV30 with TRBJ2-2, with 7 bases that match TRBD1. There are 15 residues in the CDR3. In germline, CDR1 is GTSNPN, CDR2 SVGIG (reference sequence). Trimming cost V 5 bases and J 2 bases; bases outside gene matches: 8. The CDR3: CAWAPGTVNTGELFF. CDR3 DNA sequence: TGTGCCTGGGCTCCCGGGACAGTTAACACCGGGGAGCTGTTTTTT.

The V and J genes are TRBV2 and TRBJ2-5; 11 bases map to TRBD2. V shed 4 bases and J 5 bases; nucleotides not matched to a gene: 6. The germline V gene has CDR1 SNHLY and CDR2 FYNNEI. The CDR3 spans 15 residues. CDR3 DNA: TGTGCCAGCAGTGTTAGCGGGGGGGCCGGGGAGACCCAGTACTTC. Amino acids: CASSVSGGAGETQYF.

The chain uses TRBV6-5 and TRBJ1-1; TRBD1 aligns across 8 bases. The V gene end was trimmed by 2 bases and the J gene end by 4 bases; junction bases not matched to a gene: 9. There are 16 residues in the CDR3. Looked up from germline, CDR1 is MNHEY and CDR2 is SVGAGI. The chain's CDR3 is CASSYTTGARGTEAFF. The CDR3 bases are TGTGCCAGCAGTTACACGACAGGGGCCCGGGGCACTGAAGCTTTCTTT.

The gene calls are TRBV4-2 and TRBJ2-1; 9 nucleotides align to TRBD1. CDR1 is LGHNA and CDR2 is YNFKEQ in the germline V gene. With 1 base clipped from V and 10 bases from J, the junction kept 8 bases outside the gene matches. The CDR3 contains 15 residues. The CDR3 coding sequence is TGTGCCAGCAGCCAAGGACAGGGGGGATTAGAGGAGCAGTTCTTC. It codes for CASSQGQGGLEEQFF.

The CDR3 nucleotides read TGTGCCAGCAGTTCCCGACAGGTGATGAACACTGAAGCTTTCTTT. It translates to CASSSRQVMNTEAFF. This chain links TRBV6-2 or TRBV6-3 with TRBJ1-1, with D possibly TRBD1 on 6 matching bases. Looked up from germline, CDR1 is MNHEY and CDR2 is SVGEGT. V lost 4 bases and J 0 bases, leaving 12 bases between the germline ends. This CDR3 spans 15 amino acids.

The chain has TRBV9 and TRBJ1-2, with D unclear. V lost 0 bases and J 0 bases, leaving 3 bases between the germline ends. Looked up from germline, CDR1 is SGDLS and CDR2 is YYNGEE. There are 13 residues in the CDR3. The chain's CDR3 is CASSVDSNYGYTF. CDR3 nucleotide sequence: TGTGCCAGCAGCGTAGACTCTAACTATGGCTACACCTTC.

J is TRBJ2-1 and V is TRBV11-1, with D perhaps TRBD2 (5 bases). This CDR3 region has 15 residues. The V gene's germline CDR1 is SGHAT and CDR2 FQDESV (reference sequence). V was shortened by 5 bases and J by 0 bases, with 11 bases between the two germline ends. CDR3 nucleotide sequence: TGTGCCAGCAGCCCGTACCGGGACTCCTACAATGAGCAGTTCTTC. This translates into CASSPYRDSYNEQFF.

This chain links TRBV5-6 with TRBJ2-2; a possible D gene is TRBD2 (6 bases). This CDR3 region has 16 residues. The V gene's germline CDR1 is SGHDT and CDR2 YYEEEE. Trimming stripped 1 base from V and 1 base from J, with 11 bases between. The CDR3 bases are TGTGCCAGCAGCTTGTTTAGCGGTCGGAACACCGGGGAGCTGTTTTTT. The encoded protein is CASSLFSGRNTGELFF.

The chain employs TRBV5-5 and TRBJ1-2, with D unresolved. The germline CDR1 and CDR2 sequences are SGHKS and YYEKEE (reference sequence). The CDR3 runs 14 residues. Trimming shortened V by 4 bases and J by 5 bases, and 15 bases separated the two germline ends. As DNA, the CDR3 is TGTGCCAGCAGCCGAGAACCTGGGCAGTATGGCTACACCTTC. Protein sequence: CASSREPGQYGYTF.

This sequence joins TRBV12-3 or TRBV12-4 and TRBJ1-2; TRBD1 matches 7 bases. V was pared by 5 bases and J by 5 bases, with 5 bases of the junction left unmatched. The CDR3 is made up of 13 amino acids. CDR3 nucleotide sequence: TGTGCCAGCAGTAGAGGGACAGCTTATGGCTACACCTTC. Protein sequence: CASSRGTAYGYTF.

The chain has TRBV2 and TRBJ1-5, with D uncertain. V was shortened by 5 bases and J by 5 bases, with 16 bases between the two germline ends. This CDR3 region has 15 residues. Germline assignment: CDR1 SNHLY and CDR2 FYNNEI. This chain's CDR3 is CASSSSTRMDQPQHF. CDR3 bases: TGTGCCAGCAGTTCCTCGACGAGGATGGATCAGCCCCAGCATTTT.

V usage is TRBV6-6 and J usage is TRBJ1-6; D not resolved. The CDR3 sequence is 13 residues long. Trimming left V 2 bases short and J 10 bases short, with 9 bases between. The germline V gene encodes CDR1 MNHNY and CDR2 SVGAGI (reference sequence). The DNA of the CDR3 is TGTGCCAGCAGTTACGTGAGCGAGTCACCCCTCCACTTT. This encodes CASSYVSESPLHF.

The V call is TRBV19, the J call TRBJ2-3; 14 nucleotides line up with TRBD2. The V segment lost 6 bases and the J segment 4 bases; nucleotides outside the gene matches: 6. This CDR3 is 16 amino acids long. Germline CDR1 LNHDA, CDR2 SQIVND (reference sequence). The DNA of the CDR3 is TGTGCCAGTAGGACGACTAGCGGGAGGGCCGCAGATACGCAGTATTTT. Translation gives CASRTTSGRAADTQYF.

V usage is TRBV19 and J usage is TRBJ1-5; 7 nucleotides agree with TRBD1. Germline V gene lookup returns CDR1 LNHDA and CDR2 SQIVND (reference sequence). The CDR3 covers 14 residues. Trimming cost V 7 bases and J 7 bases; bases outside gene matches: 10. The CDR3 DNA sequence: TGTGCCAGTAACCTTGACAGGGTGTACCAGCCCCAGCATTTT. Translating gives CASNLDRVYQPQHF.

The V call is TRBV5-4, the J call TRBJ2-5; the match to TRBD2 covers 8 bases. The CDR3 covers 15 residues. V lost 0 bases and J lost 2; bases outside the gene matches: 3. Germline V gives CDR1 SGHNT, CDR2 YYREEE (reference sequence). CDR3 DNA: TGTGCCAGCAGCTTGGCGGGAGGGCGGCAAGAGACCCAGTACTTC. Encoded protein: CASSLAGGRQETQYF.